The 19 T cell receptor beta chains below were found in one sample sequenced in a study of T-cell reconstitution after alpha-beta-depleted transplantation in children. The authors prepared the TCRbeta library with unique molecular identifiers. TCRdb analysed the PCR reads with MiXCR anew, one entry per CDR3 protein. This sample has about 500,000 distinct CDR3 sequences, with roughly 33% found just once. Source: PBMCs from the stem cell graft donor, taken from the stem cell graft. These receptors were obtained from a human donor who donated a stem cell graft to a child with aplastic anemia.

This CDR3 reads CAISESTGAEGEAFF. CDR3 in DNA: TGTGCCATCAGTGAGTCGACAGGGGCAGAGGGTGAAGCTTTCTTT. The chain uses TRBV10-3 and TRBJ1-1, with TRBD1 identical over 8 bases. CDR3 length: 15 amino acids. Losses at the gene ends were 0 bases for V and 7 bases for J; bases not matched to a gene: 7. Germline values: CDR1 ENHRY, CDR2 SYGVKD.

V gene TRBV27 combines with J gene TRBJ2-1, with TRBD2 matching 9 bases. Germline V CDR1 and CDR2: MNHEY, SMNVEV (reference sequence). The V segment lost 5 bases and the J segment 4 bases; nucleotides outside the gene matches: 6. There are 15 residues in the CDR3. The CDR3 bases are TGTGCCAGCAGTCCGCTAGCGGGAATGTACAATGAGCAGTTCTTC. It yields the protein CASSPLAGMYNEQFF.

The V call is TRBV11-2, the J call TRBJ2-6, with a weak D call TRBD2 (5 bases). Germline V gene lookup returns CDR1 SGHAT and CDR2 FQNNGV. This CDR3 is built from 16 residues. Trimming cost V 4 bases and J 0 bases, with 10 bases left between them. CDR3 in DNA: TGTGCCAGCAGCTCCAGAGGGCACTCTGGGGCCAACGTCCTGACTTTC. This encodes CASSSRGHSGANVLTF. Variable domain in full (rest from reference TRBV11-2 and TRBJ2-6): EAGVAQSPRYKIIEKRQSVAFWCNPISGHATLYWYQQILGQGPKLLIQFQNNGVVDDSQLPKDRFSAERLKGVDSTLKIQPAKLEDSAVYLCASSSRGHSGANVLTFGAGSRLTVL.

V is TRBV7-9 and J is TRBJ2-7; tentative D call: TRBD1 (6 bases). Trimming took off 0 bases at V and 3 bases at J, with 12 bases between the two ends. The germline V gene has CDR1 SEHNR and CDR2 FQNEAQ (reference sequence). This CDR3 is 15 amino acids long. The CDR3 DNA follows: TGTGCCAGCAGCTTAGCCGGGACAAAGAGCTACGAGCAGTACGTC. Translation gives CASSLAGTKSYEQYV.

CDR3 sequence (DNA): TGCAGCGTTGAGGGGGCGGAGGGTCAGCCCCAGCATTTT. This gives the protein CSVEGAEGQPQHF. V and J are TRBV29-1 and TRBJ1-5; D perhaps matches TRBD1 (6 bases). CDR1 and CDR2 (germline): SQVTM, ANQGSEA. Trimming stripped 3 bases from V and 6 bases from J, with 12 bases between. The CDR3 loop spans 13 amino acids.

The CDR3 region has the DNA TGTGCCTGGAGTACAGGGGGCTTCCAAGAGACCCAGTACTTC. It codes for CAWSTGGFQETQYF. V is TRBV30 and J is TRBJ2-5; 9 bases match TRBD1. The CDR3 extends over 14 amino acids. The germline V gene has CDR1 GTSNPN and CDR2 SVGIG (reference sequence). V shed 2 bases, J shed 1 base, and the junction held 2 bases outside the gene matches.

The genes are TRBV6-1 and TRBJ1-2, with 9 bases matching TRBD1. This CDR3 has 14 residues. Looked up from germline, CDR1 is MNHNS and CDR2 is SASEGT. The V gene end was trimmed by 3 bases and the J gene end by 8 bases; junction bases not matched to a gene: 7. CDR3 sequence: CASSDPGQGRGYTF. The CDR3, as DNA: TGTGCCAGCAGTGACCCGGGACAGGGTAGGGGCTACACCTTC.

The CDR3 region is CASSLGTGVSYNEQFF. The DNA of the CDR3 is TGCGCCAGCAGCTTGGGGACGGGAGTATCCTACAATGAGCAGTTCTTC. V is TRBV5-1 and J is TRBJ2-1, with D tentatively TRBD2 (6 bases). This CDR3 contains 16 residues. Per germline, CDR1 SGHRS and CDR2 YFSETQ. Trimming cost V 0 bases and J 1 base, with 11 bases left between them.

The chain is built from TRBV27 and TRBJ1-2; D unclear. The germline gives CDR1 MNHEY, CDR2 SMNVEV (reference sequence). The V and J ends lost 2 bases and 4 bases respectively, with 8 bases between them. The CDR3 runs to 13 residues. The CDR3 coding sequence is TGTGCCAGCAGTTTAAACCGCCTCTATGGCTACACCTTC. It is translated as CASSLNRLYGYTF.

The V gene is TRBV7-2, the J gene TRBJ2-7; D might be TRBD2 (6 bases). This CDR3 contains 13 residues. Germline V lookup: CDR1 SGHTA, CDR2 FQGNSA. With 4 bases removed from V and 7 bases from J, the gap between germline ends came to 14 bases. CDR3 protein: CASSYLAGNEQYV. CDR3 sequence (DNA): TGTGCCAGCAGCTACCTTGCGGGGAATGAGCAGTACGTC.

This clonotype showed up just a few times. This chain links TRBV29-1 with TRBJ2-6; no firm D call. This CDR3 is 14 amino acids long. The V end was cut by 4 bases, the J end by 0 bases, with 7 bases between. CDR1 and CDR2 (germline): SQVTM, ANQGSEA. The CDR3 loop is CSVGPNSGANVLTF. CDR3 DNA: TGCAGCGTTGGCCCTAACTCTGGGGCCAACGTCCTGACTTTC.

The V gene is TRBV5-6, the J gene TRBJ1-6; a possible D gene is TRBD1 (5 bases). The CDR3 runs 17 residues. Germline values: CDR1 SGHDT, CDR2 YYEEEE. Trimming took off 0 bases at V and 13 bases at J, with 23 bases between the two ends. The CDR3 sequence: CASSLGRTGTHSGPLHF. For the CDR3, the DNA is TGTGCCAGCAGCTTGGGGCGAACCGGGACTCACTCGGGCCCCCTCCACTTT. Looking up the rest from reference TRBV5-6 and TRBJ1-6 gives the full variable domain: DAGVTQSPTHLIKTRGQQVTLRCSPKSGHDTVSWYQQALGQGPQFIFQYYEEEERQRGNFPDRFSGHQFPNYSSELNVNALLLGDSALYLCASSLGRTGTHSGPLHFGNGTRLTVT.

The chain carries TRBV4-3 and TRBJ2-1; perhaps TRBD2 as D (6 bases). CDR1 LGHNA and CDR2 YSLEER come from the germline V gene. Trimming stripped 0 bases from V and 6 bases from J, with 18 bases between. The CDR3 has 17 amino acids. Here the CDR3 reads CASSQDLAHERGNEQFF. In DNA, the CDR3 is TGCGCCAGCAGCCAAGATCTAGCGCACGAACGAGGCAATGAGCAGTTCTTC.

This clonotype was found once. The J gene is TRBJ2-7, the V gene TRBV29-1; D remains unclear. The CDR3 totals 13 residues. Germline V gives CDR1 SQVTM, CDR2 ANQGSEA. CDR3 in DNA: TGCGGCGCCCTCCGAACCTATGGAAACGAGCAGTACTTC. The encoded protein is CGALRTYGNEQYF.

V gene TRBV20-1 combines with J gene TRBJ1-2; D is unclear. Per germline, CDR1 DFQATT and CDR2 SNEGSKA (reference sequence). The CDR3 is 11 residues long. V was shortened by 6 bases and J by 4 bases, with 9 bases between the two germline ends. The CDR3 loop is CSAPDTYGYTF. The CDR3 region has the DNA TGCAGTGCCCCAGACACCTATGGCTACACCTTC.

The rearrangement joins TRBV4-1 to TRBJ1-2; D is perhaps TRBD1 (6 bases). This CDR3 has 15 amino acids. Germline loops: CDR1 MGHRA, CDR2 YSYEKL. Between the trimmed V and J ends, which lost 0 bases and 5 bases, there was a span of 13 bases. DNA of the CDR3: TGCGCCAGCAGCCAAGATTTTGGGGGCGCGTATGGCTACACCTTC. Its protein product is CASSQDFGGAYGYTF.

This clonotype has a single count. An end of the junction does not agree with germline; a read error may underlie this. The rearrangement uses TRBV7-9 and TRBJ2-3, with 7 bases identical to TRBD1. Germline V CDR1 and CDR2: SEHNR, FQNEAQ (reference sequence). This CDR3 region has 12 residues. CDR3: CASSSRQGDPDF. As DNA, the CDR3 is TGTGCCAGCAGCTCCCGACAGGGTGATCCGGATTTT. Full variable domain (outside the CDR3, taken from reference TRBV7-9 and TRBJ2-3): DTGVSQNPRHKITKRGQNVTFRCDPISEHNRLYWYRQTLGQGPEFLTYFQNEAQLEKSRLLSDRFSAERPKGSFSTLEIQRTEQGDSAMYLCASSSRQGDPDFGPGTRLTVL.

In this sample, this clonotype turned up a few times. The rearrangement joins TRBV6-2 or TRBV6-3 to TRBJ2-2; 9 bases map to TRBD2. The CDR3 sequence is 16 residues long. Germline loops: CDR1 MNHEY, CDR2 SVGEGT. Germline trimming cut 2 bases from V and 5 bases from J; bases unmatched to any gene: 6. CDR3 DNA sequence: TGTGCCAGCAGTTACGCTAGCGGGACGTGGACCGGGGAGCTGTTTTTT. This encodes CASSYASGTWTGELFF.

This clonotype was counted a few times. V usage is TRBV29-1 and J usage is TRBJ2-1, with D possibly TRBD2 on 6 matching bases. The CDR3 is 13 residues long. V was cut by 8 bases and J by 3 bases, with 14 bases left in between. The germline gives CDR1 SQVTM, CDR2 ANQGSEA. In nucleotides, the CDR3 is TGCAGCTCCCTTGGGGAGGACTACAATGAGCAGTTCTTC. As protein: CSSLGEDYNEQFF.